This record covers a single T cell receptor beta chain. TCRdb re-analysed the RT-PCR reads in MiXCR, keeping a single row per CDR3 protein. The sample records around 900 distinct CDR3 sequences, around 84% being singletons. The data stem from a study of yellow fever vaccine responses in identical twins. The J segment lost 6 bases and the V segment lost 2 bases, leaving 13 bases of the junction unmatched. Germline assignment: CDR1 ENHRY and CDR2 SYGVKD. The CDR3 has 17 amino acids. The chain carries TRBV10-3 and TRBJ1-5, with TRBD1 matching 7 bases. The specimen was T cells from blood (PBMCs), unsorted or a sorted subset (not recorded which), collected before or after yellow fever vaccination (not recorded which). This clonotype was obtained from a woman aged 18-30 years who received the yellow fever vaccine. The CDR3 nucleotides are TGTGCCATCAGTGAGCCACCGTTGACAGGGTTTGGTCAGCCCCAGCATTTT. Translation gives CAISEPPLTGFGQPQHF.